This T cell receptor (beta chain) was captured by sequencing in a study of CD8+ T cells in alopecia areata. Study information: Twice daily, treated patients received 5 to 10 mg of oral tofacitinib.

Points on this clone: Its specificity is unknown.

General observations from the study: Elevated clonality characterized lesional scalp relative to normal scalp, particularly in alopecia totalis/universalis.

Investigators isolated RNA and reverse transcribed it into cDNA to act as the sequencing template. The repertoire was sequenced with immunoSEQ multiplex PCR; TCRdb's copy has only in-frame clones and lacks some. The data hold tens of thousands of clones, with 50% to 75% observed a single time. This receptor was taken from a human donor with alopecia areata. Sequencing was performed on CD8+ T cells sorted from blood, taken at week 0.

CDR3 nucleotide sequence: TGTGCCAGCAGCCCCGCGTACCCTGGGGACGAGCAGTACTTC. Its translation: CASSPAYPGDEQYF. V usage is TRBV7-9 and J usage is TRBJ2-7, with D unresolved. The CDR3 runs 14 residues. V was pared by 5 bases and J by 5 bases, with 16 bases between. Germline CDR1 and CDR2: SEHNR and FQNEAQ (reference sequence).